This TCR beta chain was retrieved from a study of OX40 agonist ivuxolimab in advanced cancers. Turning to the study itself: Dose-escalation patients had hepatocellular carcinoma, melanoma, renal cell or head and neck cancer.

This table comes from immunoSEQ multiplex PCR, and its TCRdb copy is limited to in-frame clones, with some not included. The sample lists about 14,000 clones, about 90% occurring once. Germline V lookup: CDR1 SNHLY, CDR2 FYNNEI. This CDR3 spans 14 amino acids. Trimming removed 10 bases from V and 5 bases from J; junction bases left unmatched: 9. This clone was detected once. The rearrangement links TRBV2 to TRBJ2-1; 9 bases map to TRBD2. Sequenced material: CD4+ or CD8+ T cells sorted from blood, taken in a trial of the OX40 agonist ivuxolimab. This clonotype was obtained from an adult with an advanced solid tumor such as melanoma, head and neck, liver or kidney cancer. The CDR3: CAKEKTSGNNEQFF. The CDR3 DNA sequence: TGTGCCAAGGAAAAGACTAGCGGAAACAATGAGCAGTTCTTC.